The 10 T cell receptor beta chains below all came from one sample that was sequenced in a study of blood T cell repertoires in COVID-19. Assay used: immunoSEQ multiplex PCR; TCRdb lists only in-frame clones, some missing. This sample yields some 320,000 clones, of which 85% are seen a single time; 1.5% to 2% belongs to the top ten. Sequencing was carried out using PBMCs or T cells enriched from blood (not recorded which). The receptors originated from a woman younger than 45 who had been exposed to COVID-19.

The sample holds one count of this clone. This chain links TRBV6-5 with TRBJ1-2; D is possibly TRBD1 (6 bases). Germline V CDR1 and CDR2: MNHEY, SVGAGI. The CDR3 length is 15 residues. The V and J ends lost 6 bases and 0 bases respectively, with 14 bases between them. The CDR3 DNA sequence: TGTGCCAGCAGACAAAAGACAGGAGCTAACTATGGCTACACCTTC. Translation gives CASRQKTGANYGYTF.

In nucleotides, the CDR3 is TGTGCCTGGAGGGGGACTAGCGGAGGGGTGGGTGAGCAGTTCTTC. Its protein product is CAWRGTSGGVGEQFF. The gene calls are TRBV30 and TRBJ2-1; TRBD2 matches at 11 bases. The J segment lost 9 bases and the V segment lost 3 bases, leaving 10 bases of the junction unmatched. Germline V CDR1 and CDR2: GTSNPN, SVGIG (reference sequence). This CDR3 has 15 residues.

This chain joins TRBV7-3 and TRBJ1-5; D is undetermined. Trimming took 5 bases from V and 2 from J, leaving 7 bases between them. CDR1 and CDR2 (germline): SGHTA, FQGTGA. The CDR3 has 13 residues. The DNA of the CDR3 is TGTGCCAGCAGCGAGAGCGGCAATCAGCCCCAGCATTTT. Its protein is CASSESGNQPQHF. The full variable domain, its missing parts supplied by reference TRBV7-3 and TRBJ1-5, is GAGVSQTPSNKVTEKGKYVELRCDPISGHTALYWYRQSLGQGPEFLIYFQGTGAADDSGLPNDRFFAVRPEGSVSTLKIQRTERGDSAVYLCASSESGNQPQHFGDGTRLSIL.

This sequence joins TRBV7-3 and TRBJ1-4; maybe TRBD1 (5 bases). V gave up 0 bases and J gave up 3 bases, with 14 bases separating them. Germline CDR1 and CDR2: SGHTA and FQGTGA. This CDR3 spans 17 amino acids. The CDR3: CASSLTGLSRANEKLFF. The CDR3 region has the DNA TGTGCCAGCAGCTTAACGGGGCTCAGCAGGGCTAATGAAAAACTGTTTTTT.

The rearrangement uses TRBV10-3 and TRBJ1-4; the match to TRBD1 covers 9 bases. With 10 bases clipped from V and 13 bases from J, the junction kept 13 bases outside the gene matches. The CDR3 runs to 13 residues. CDR1 and CDR2 from the germline V gene are ENHRY and SYGVKD. The CDR3 bases are TGTGCCACCCGGGACAGGGCGTTGGAGGGACTGTTTTTT. It translates to CATRDRALEGLFF.

This sequence joins TRBV30 and TRBJ1-2, with 8 bases that match TRBD1. Trimming cost V 2 bases and J 8 bases; bases outside gene matches: 7. The CDR3 consists of 13 residues. Germline loops: CDR1 GTSNPN, CDR2 SVGIG (reference sequence). The CDR3 spells CAWSTPRQGGYTF. CDR3 DNA sequence: TGTGCCTGGAGTACCCCACGACAGGGGGGCTACACCTTC.

This clone was observed once. This chain uses TRBV7-2 with TRBJ1-6, with D perhaps TRBD1 (5 bases). Germline V gene data show CDR1 as SGHTA and CDR2 as FQGNSA. This CDR3 region has 13 residues. V was trimmed by 9 bases and J by 8 bases, leaving 14 bases between them. CDR3 sequence (DNA): TGTGCCAGTCGGGGGGATGGTGATTCACCCCTCCACTTT. This sequence encodes CASRGDGDSPLHF.

The chain employs TRBV24-1 and TRBJ2-1, with 8 bases identical to TRBD2. CDR3 length: 16 residues. Germline V gene data show CDR1 as KGHDR and CDR2 as SFDVKD. After removal of 0 bases from V and 8 bases from J, the junction contained 8 bases not matched to a gene. The CDR3 DNA follows: TGTGCCACCAGTGATTTGGGGGTAGCGGGAAGGGATGAGCAGTTCTTC. It translates to CATSDLGVAGRDEQFF.

The V gene is TRBV6-4, the J gene TRBJ1-3; TRBD1 matches 8 bases. V shed 2 bases and J 10 bases; nucleotides not matched to a gene: 7. The CDR3 loop spans 14 amino acids. The germline CDR1 and CDR2 sequences are MRHNA and SNTAGT. CDR3 in DNA: TGTGCCAGCAGTGACCCCGGGACAGGTGGGACCATATATTTT. Amino acid sequence: CASSDPGTGGTIYF.

This clone was picked up one time. CDR3 nucleotides: TGTGCCAGCACCCAGGACAGGGGAAACTATGGCTACACCTTC. Its translation: CASTQDRGNYGYTF. The genes are TRBV5-4 and TRBJ1-2, with 9 bases lining up with TRBD1. Trimming took 6 bases from V and 2 from J; bases not matched to a gene: 5. Germline loops: CDR1 SGHNT, CDR2 YYREEE (reference sequence). CDR3 length equals 14 residues. Looking up the rest from reference TRBV5-4 and TRBJ1-2 gives the full variable domain: ETGVTQSPTHLIKTRGQQVTLRCSSQSGHNTVSWYQQALGQGPQFIFQYYREEENGRGNFPPRFSGLQFPNYSSELNVNALELDDSALYLCASTQDRGNYGYTFGSGTRLTVV.